These 3 T cell receptor beta chains were sequenced from one sample in a study of cytomegalovirus exposure and HLA in healthy donors. Primers for the PCR totalled 60 Vbeta and 13 Jbeta. Clones were read by immunoSEQ multiplex PCR, and TCRdb kept only the in-frame ones, dropping some. This table holds more than 150,000 clones, approximately 88% found once. The sequenced sample was PBMCs. These receptors were collected from a young woman in good health and CMV-seronegative.

The chain uses TRBV30 and TRBJ2-3, with a weak D call TRBD2 (6 bases). Germline CDR1 is GTSNPN and CDR2 is SVGIG (reference sequence). The CDR3 runs 15 residues. Trimming pared 2 bases from V and 0 bases from J, leaving 12 bases between. The CDR3, as DNA: TGTGCCTGGAGTAGGGGCGGGGCAAGCACAGATACGCAGTATTTT. It encodes CAWSRGGASTDTQYF.

V and J are TRBV30 and TRBJ2-7, with TRBD1 identical over 9 bases. Trimming at V came to 7 bases and at J to 6 bases, leaving 10 bases not matched to a gene. Germline V lookup: CDR1 GTSNPN, CDR2 SVGIG (reference sequence). The CDR3 is made up of 13 amino acids. The CDR3 region has the DNA TGTGCCTCCACCTTACAGGGGGCCTCCGAGCAGTACTTC. This gives the protein CASTLQGASEQYF.

V gene TRBV6-5 combines with J gene TRBJ1-5, with D uncertain. This CDR3 is built from 13 residues. The germline V and J ends were trimmed by 2 bases and 9 bases, with 11 bases remaining between them. Germline values: CDR1 MNHEY, CDR2 SVGAGI. CDR3 residues: CASSYRFWWPQHF. The CDR3 coding sequence is TGTGCCAGCAGTTACCGGTTCTGGTGGCCCCAGCATTTT.